These T cell receptor beta chains were read from a single sample in a study of blood T cell repertoires in COVID-19. Data came from immunoSEQ multiplex PCR; TCRdb stores just in-frame clones and leaves some out. The sample lists 250,000 to 300,000 clones, about 89% occurring once. Sequenced input: peripheral blood. These receptors came from a middle-aged woman who had recovered from COVID-19. CDR3s include the opening cysteine and the closing phenylalanine or tryptophan. The D gene is left open where the match is weak. Clone size is not always given. Where it is, it says once, few, many or a class for expanded clones.

V gene,clone size,D gene,J gene,CDR3 protein,CDR3 DNA
TRBV5-1,-,TRBD1,TRBJ2-5,CASSMDRGGETQYF,TGCGCCAGCAGCATGGACAGGGGTGGCGAGACCCAGTACTTC
TRBV6-1,few,TRBD1,TRBJ1-6,CASSDTGTGASTLHF,TGTGCCAGCAGTGATACCGGGACAGGAGCGTCGACCCTCCACTTT
TRBV10-3,-,TRBD2,TRBJ2-2,CAISDLSSGNSGELFF,TGTGCCATCAGTGATTTGTCTAGCGGGAACTCCGGGGAGCTGTTTTTT
TRBV27,-,TRBD1,TRBJ2-6,CASSLWGTGARTGANVLTF,TGTGCCAGCAGTTTATGGGGGACAGGGGCTAGAACTGGGGCCAACGTCCTGACTTTC
TRBV11-3,-,TRBD2,TRBJ2-1,CASSRGGSYNEQFF,TGTGCCAGCAGCCGGGGCGGGAGCTACAATGAGCAGTTCTTC
TRBV28,-,-,TRBJ2-7,CASSPAYEQYF,TGTGCCAGCAGCCCCGCCTACGAGCAGTACTTC
TRBV2,-,-,TRBJ2-2,CASSEFEQGNTGELFF,TGTGCCAGCAGTGAATTTGAACAGGGTAACACCGGGGAGCTGTTTTTT
TRBV3-1/TRBV3-2,-,TRBD2,TRBJ2-5,CASSPTGTSGRGETQYF,TGTGCCAGCAGCCCGACCGGGACTAGCGGGAGGGGAGAGACCCAGTACTTC
TRBV6-6,-,TRBD1,TRBJ1-4,CASSYRDRGREKLFF,TGTGCCAGCAGTTACAGGGACAGGGGGCGAGAAAAACTGTTTTTT
TRBV11-3,-,TRBD2,TRBJ2-3,CASSQGQTSGPTDTQYF,TGTGCCAGCAGCCAAGGGCAAACTAGCGGGCCCACAGATACGCAGTATTTT
TRBV3-1/TRBV3-2,-,-,TRBJ2-7,CASSQSRSSYEQYF,TGTGCCAGCAGCCAAAGCCGAAGCTCCTACGAGCAGTACTTC
TRBV7-2,once,TRBD2,TRBJ2-1,CASSRTTSGYNEQFF,TGTGCCAGCAGCCGTACGACTAGCGGCTACAATGAGCAGTTCTTC
TRBV12-3/TRBV12-4,-,-,TRBJ1-1,CASSQQANTEAFF,TGTGCCAGCAGCCAACAGGCGAACACTGAAGCTTTCTTT
TRBV30,few,-,TRBJ1-1,CAWGYAEAFF,TGTGCCTGGGGCTACGCTGAAGCTTTCTTT
TRBV15,once,TRBD1,TRBJ2-5,CATSRETGAETQYF,TGTGCCACCAGCAGGGAGACAGGGGCGGAGACCCAGTACTTC
TRBV7-7,-,TRBD2,TRBJ2-5,CASSLIPGLAGETQYF,TGTGCTAGCAGCCTGATCCCGGGACTAGCGGGAGAGACCCAGTACTTC
TRBV27,-,TRBD2,TRBJ2-1,CASSPWGEGRHNEQFF,TGTGCCAGCAGTCCCTGGGGGGAGGGCCGGCACAATGAGCAGTTCTTC
TRBV6-1,-,-,TRBJ1-2,CASSDGGTGYTF,TGTGCCAGCAGTGATGGAGGGACCGGCTACACCTTC
TRBV30,-,TRBD2,TRBJ2-1,CAWTSGRAGNEQFF,TGTGCCTGGACTAGCGGGAGGGCCGGCAATGAGCAGTTCTTC
TRBV6-5,-,TRBD2,TRBJ2-1,CASSSLLASNEQFF,TGTGCCAGCAGTTCTCTACTAGCGTCCAATGAGCAGTTCTTC
TRBV19,-,TRBD1,TRBJ1-5,CASSITTGDQPQHF,TGTGCCAGTAGTATTACCACAGGGGACCAGCCCCAGCATTTT
TRBV19,-,-,TRBJ1-6,CASSIRNGGLGDSPLHF,TGTGCCAGTAGTATCCGGAACGGGGGGCTTGGTGATTCACCCCTCCACTTT
TRBV25-1,few,TRBD2,TRBJ2-1,CASSLNAAGGVDEQFF,TGTGCCAGCAGCCTGAATGCGGCGGGAGGGGTCGATGAGCAGTTCTTC
TRBV24-1,-,TRBD1,TRBJ2-1,CATSDPGQGTYNEQFF,TGTGCCACCAGTGACCCGGGACAGGGAACCTACAATGAGCAGTTCTTC
TRBV15,-,TRBD1,TRBJ1-6,CATSREAGQGYNSPLHF,TGTGCCACCAGCAGAGAGGCGGGACAGGGCTATAATTCACCCCTCCACTTT
TRBV7-2,-,TRBD1,TRBJ2-7,CASRAGTGVYEQYF,TGTGCCAGCAGGGCCGGGACAGGGGTTTACGAGCAGTACTTC